The text below deals with one TCR beta chain. CDR3 size: 15 residues. The germline V gene encodes CDR1 MNHNS and CDR2 SASEGT. V lost 2 bases and J 7 bases, leaving 12 bases between the germline ends. This sample was taken from a study of blood T cell repertoires in COVID-19. The method was immunoSEQ multiplex PCR; TCRdb's version includes in-frame clones alone and lacks a portion of them. The repertoire consists of around 300,000 clones, with around 88% occurring once and the leading ten covering 1.5% to 2%. This chain joins TRBV6-1 and TRBJ1-6; D gene uncertain. The sequence was obtained from a woman in her 30s with COVID-19, enrolled during active disease. The specimen sequenced was peripheral blood. CDR3 sequence reads: CASSEPVRKNSPLHF. The CDR3 nucleotides read TGTGCCAGCAGTGAACCAGTCAGGAAAAATTCACCCCTCCACTTT.